Below, one T cell receptor beta chain is given with its context. This entry belongs to a study of blood T cell repertoires in COVID-19. Across the study: Acute and convalescent COVID-19 samples came from the United States, Italy and Spain.

V was pared by 4 bases and J by 11 bases, with 15 bases between. Germline CDR1 and CDR2: SGDLS and YYNGEE. CDR3 length: 12 residues. Clinical histories supplied by participants themselves formed the basis of cohort assignment. Two negative PCRs, clearance, or symptom resolution had been documented for recovered Cohort 3 donors. TCRdb keeps only in-frame clones here, not all; method: immunoSEQ multiplex PCR. This table holds 290,000 or so clones, 80% to 95% found once. Sample: PBMCs or T cells enriched from blood (not recorded which). This TCR came from a woman aged 25 to 39 who had recovered from COVID-19. The chain joins TRBV9 to TRBJ1-1; D is uncertain. The CDR3 reads CASSSFTGSAFF. CDR3 in DNA: TGTGCCAGCAGCTCCTTCACCGGTTCGGCTTTCTTT.